The 15 T cell receptor beta chains in this list originate from one sample, sequenced in a study of shared clonotypes between healthy human individuals. Terminally differentiated effector memory CD45RA+ cells were left out of the naive CD8 fraction, which was CD45RO-negative and positively selected for CCR7. TCRdb keeps only in-frame clones here, not all; method: immunoSEQ multiplex PCR. The sample records about 580,000 clones, 95% to 98% being singletons. The sample consisted of naive CD8+ T cells sorted from blood. The receptor set was obtained from a man aged 25 to 40 in good health.

This chain links TRBV11-3 with TRBJ1-1; tentative D call: TRBD1 (6 bases). The V gene's germline CDR1 is SGHNT and CDR2 YENEEA. Between the trimmed V and J ends, which lost 4 bases and 0 bases, there was a span of 12 bases. The CDR3 runs to 15 residues. The CDR3 bases are TGTGCCAGCAGCTCCGGGACAAGCCTGAACACTGAAGCTTTCTTT. Its protein product is CASSSGTSLNTEAFF.

The chain carries TRBV6-5 and TRBJ2-4; 10 nucleotides match TRBD1. Germline-derived CDR1 and CDR2 are MNHEY and SVGAGI. The junction had 5 bases not matched to a gene; V was cut back by 4 bases and J by 11 bases. The CDR3 spans 13 residues. The CDR3 DNA sequence: TGTGCCAGCAGTTCGGACAGGGGGGAGGTTCAGTACTTC. Its translation: CASSSDRGEVQYF.

This rearrangement joins TRBV4-2 to TRBJ2-7; 12 bases agree with TRBD2. The CDR3 has 16 amino acids. Trimming cost V 0 bases and J 3 bases; bases outside gene matches: 3. Germline values: CDR1 LGHNA, CDR2 YNFKEQ. The CDR3 region has the DNA TGTGCCAGCAGCCAAGATCTAGCGGGAGGGGACTACGAGCAGTACTTC. This gives the protein CASSQDLAGGDYEQYF.

The rearrangement links TRBV5-6 to TRBJ2-1; the D gene is possibly TRBD2 (6 bases). Trimming shortened V by 6 bases and J by 5 bases, and 21 bases separated the two germline ends. There are 16 residues in the CDR3. The V gene's germline CDR1 is SGHDT and CDR2 YYEEEE. CDR3 coding DNA: TGTGCCAGCACCGGAGGGTGGGCTAGCAGAGACAATGAGCAGTTCTTC. The encoded protein is CASTGGWASRDNEQFF. Full variable domain (rest looked up from reference TRBV5-6 and TRBJ2-1): DAGVTQSPTHLIKTRGQQVTLRCSPKSGHDTVSWYQQALGQGPQFIFQYYEEEERQRGNFPDRFSGHQFPNYSSELNVNALLLGDSALYLCASTGGWASRDNEQFFGPGTRLTVL.

This chain joins TRBV7-2 and TRBJ2-7; D perhaps matches TRBD2 (6 bases). This CDR3 region has 17 residues. V dropped 5 bases and J dropped 3 bases, with 23 bases sitting between them. Per the germline V gene, CDR1 is SGHTA and CDR2 is FQGNSA. CDR3 in DNA: TGTGCCAGCAGCCCCCCTAACCTGGGGGGAACGGTCTACGAGCAGTACTTC. It codes for CASSPPNLGGTVYEQYF.

CDR3 amino acids: CASSIGPSGEQYF. The CDR3 bases are TGTGCCAGCAGCATAGGGCCCTCCGGCGAGCAGTACTTC. The V gene is TRBV5-6, the J gene TRBJ2-7; D not resolved. CDR1 and CDR2 from the germline V gene are SGHDT and YYEEEE. This CDR3 is 13 amino acids long. The V gene lost 4 bases and the J gene lost 6 bases, with 14 bases spanning the gap. Full variable domain (missing parts from reference TRBV5-6 and TRBJ2-7): DAGVTQSPTHLIKTRGQQVTLRCSPKSGHDTVSWYQQALGQGPQFIFQYYEEEERQRGNFPDRFSGHQFPNYSSELNVNALLLGDSALYLCASSIGPSGEQYFGPGTRLTVT.

This clone was recorded once. The CDR3 nucleotides are TGTGCCAGCAGTTTCCCGTACCGAGAAATTGGCCCGAGCTCTGGAAACACCATATATTTT. Amino acid sequence: CASSFPYREIGPSSGNTIYF. The genes are TRBV27 and TRBJ1-3; no reliable D call. The germline V gene has CDR1 MNHEY and CDR2 SMNVEV (reference sequence). The CDR3 sequence is 20 residues long. Trimming pared 3 bases from V and 0 bases from J, leaving 24 bases between.

This chain joins TRBV29-1 and TRBJ2-7; 8 bases match TRBD2. The CDR3 loop spans 13 amino acids. J was trimmed by 2 bases and V by 7 bases; bases with no gene match: 7. From germline, CDR1 is SQVTM and CDR2 ANQGSEA. This CDR3 reads CSAQTSGTYEQYF. The DNA for the CDR3 is TGCAGCGCCCAAACTAGCGGCACCTACGAGCAGTACTTC.

Here the CDR3 reads CASTGTTTYEQYF. The CDR3 DNA reads TGTGCCAGCACTGGGACTACCACCTACGAGCAGTACTTC. The V gene is TRBV2, the J gene TRBJ2-7, with TRBD2 matching over 7 bases. The CDR3 totals 13 residues. Germline lookup yields CDR1 SNHLY and CDR2 FYNNEI. The trim removed 7 bases at V and 2 bases at J, leaving 5 bases unmatched.

The chain joins TRBV29-1 to TRBJ1-1, with D hard to call. The ends were cut back, 6 bases at V and 1 base at J, with 9 bases in the middle. Germline lookup yields CDR1 SQVTM and CDR2 ANQGSEA. This CDR3 region has 12 residues. CDR3 region: CSVNYRNTEAFF. CDR3 DNA sequence: TGCAGCGTCAACTACAGGAACACTGAAGCTTTCTTT.

The chain carries TRBV5-8 and TRBJ2-7; D gene unclear. The germline CDR1 and CDR2 sequences are SGHTS and YDEGEE. The CDR3 totals 14 residues. V dropped 0 bases and J dropped 3 bases, with 10 bases sitting between them. This chain's CDR3 is CASSLVGTNYEQYF. CDR3 nucleotides: TGTGCCAGCAGCTTGGTTGGCACAAACTACGAGCAGTACTTC. The full variable domain, completed using reference TRBV5-8 and TRBJ2-7, is EAGVTQSPTHLIKTRGQQATLRCSPISGHTSVYWYQQALGLGLQFLLWYDEGEERNRGNFPPRFSGRQFPNYSSELNVNALELEDSALYLCASSLVGTNYEQYFGPGTRLTVT.

This chain joins TRBV5-4 and TRBJ2-2, with 10 bases that match TRBD1. Germline V gives CDR1 SGHNT, CDR2 YYREEE (reference sequence). V dropped 2 bases and J dropped 6; count of bases not matched to a gene: 4. The CDR3 length is 15 residues. The CDR3 protein is CASSFWGTGAGELFF. In nucleotides, the CDR3 is TGTGCCAGCAGCTTTTGGGGGACAGGGGCCGGGGAGCTGTTTTTT.

V is TRBV5-1 and J is TRBJ1-1, with D maybe TRBD1 (5 bases). CDR1 and CDR2 from the germline V gene are SGHRS and YFSETQ. Trimming took off 7 bases at V and 0 bases at J, with 10 bases between the two ends. The CDR3 sequence is 13 residues long. The CDR3 spells CASRGGMNTEAFF. CDR3 nucleotides: TGCGCCAGCCGTGGGGGAATGAACACTGAAGCTTTCTTT. Together with reference TRBV5-1 and TRBJ1-1, the CDR3 gives the full variable domain: KAGVTQTPRYLIKTRGQQVTLSCSPISGHRSVSWYQQTPGQGLQFLFEYFSETQRNKGNFPGRFSGRQFSNSRSEMNVSTLELGDSALYLCASRGGMNTEAFFGQGTRLTVV.

This chain uses TRBV27 with TRBJ2-7, with 14 bases that match TRBD2. The CDR3 sequence is 17 residues long. Germline CDR1 MNHEY, CDR2 SMNVEV (reference sequence). Unmatched junction bases numbered 13, after V lost 8 bases and J lost 4 bases. The CDR3: CASGPGLAGVGGYEQYF. In nucleotides, the CDR3 is TGTGCCAGCGGGCCGGGACTAGCGGGAGTAGGAGGGTACGAGCAGTACTTC.

The chain uses TRBV29-1 and TRBJ2-7, with a tentative D call TRBD2 (5 bases). The CDR3 sequence is 14 residues long. Looked up from germline, CDR1 is SQVTM and CDR2 is ANQGSEA. Deletions cut 7 bases from V and 0 bases from J, with 16 bases between. CDR3: CSATDFPSSYEQYF. The CDR3 DNA sequence: TGCAGCGCCACGGACTTCCCAAGCTCCTACGAGCAGTACTTC.